This TCR beta chain stems from a study of PD-1 blockade in classical Hodgkin lymphoma. A remark on this clone: Its specificity is unknown.

Time point denoted: newly diagnosed, previously untreated cHL patient sample. Magnetic negative selection was used to purify CD4+ T cells from thawed PBMCs. CDR3 length: 16 amino acids. V gave up 2 bases and J gave up 2 bases, with 15 bases separating them. Germline loops: CDR1 SGHAT, CDR2 FQNNGV. Study observations and caveats: Possibly reflecting disease activity or prior therapy, repertoire differences have causes that remain undefined. Reports described newly diagnosed patients as having lower baseline TCR diversity than healthy donors.

The method was immunoSEQ multiplex PCR; TCRdb's version includes in-frame clones alone and lacks a portion of them. The table records 29,000 or so clones, roughly 90% of them present only once. The source is a human donor with classical Hodgkin lymphoma. This chain uses TRBV11-2 with TRBJ2-5; possible D gene TRBD1, 5 bases. Sequenced input: CD4+ T cells from blood. CDR3 residues: CASSLLVFGAQETQYF. The CDR3 DNA is TGTGCCAGCAGCTTATTGGTGTTTGGGGCGCAAGAGACCCAGTACTTC.